This entry lists 29 T cell receptor beta chains sequenced from one sample in a study of T-cell reconstitution after alpha-beta-depleted transplantation in children. The TCRbeta library incorporated unique molecular identifiers. TCRdb independently ran MiXCR on the PCR reads; one entry per CDR3 protein. The repertoire holds some 200,000 distinct CDR3 sequences, with about 7% as singletons. The material was PBMCs, obtained before TCRalphabeta/CD19-depleted stem cell transplant. The receptors come from a boy aged 2 to 10 with acute lymphoblastic leukemia, due to receive a stem cell transplant.

This clonotype showed up many times. This CDR3 is CASSYTGTIVEQFF. The CDR3 nucleotides are TGTGCCAGCAGTTACACCGGGACAATCGTTGAGCAGTTCTTC. The chain carries TRBV6-5 and TRBJ2-1, with D possibly TRBD1 on 6 matching bases. V lost 2 bases to trimming and J lost 9 bases, with 14 bases between them. CDR3 length: 14 residues. The germline CDR1 and CDR2 sequences are MNHEY and SVGAGI.

This clonotype showed up many times. This sequence joins TRBV29-1 and TRBJ2-5; D is unclear. This CDR3 region has 12 residues. Trimming cost V 4 bases and J 5 bases, with 11 bases left between them. CDR1 is SQVTM and CDR2 is ANQGSEA in the germline V gene. CDR3 DNA: TGCAGCGTTGTAGAGGTGGGGGAGACCCAGTACTTC. Translated, it gives CSVVEVGETQYF.

This clonotype was detected many times. This chain connects TRBV6-2 or TRBV6-3 to TRBJ2-7; D is undetermined. Germline V CDR1 and CDR2: MNHEY, SVGEGT. The CDR3 is 14 residues long. Trimming took 5 bases from V and 3 from J, leaving 14 bases between them. The chain's CDR3 is CASSPIGPGYEQYF. In nucleotides, the CDR3 is TGTGCCAGCAGTCCGATAGGCCCAGGCTACGAGCAGTACTTC.

In its sample, this clonotype was seen many times. V and J are TRBV7-8 and TRBJ1-6; perhaps TRBD1 as D (6 bases). Trimming removed 1 base at V and 9 bases at J, with 16 bases between. The germline V gene has CDR1 SGHVS and CDR2 FQNEAQ. This CDR3 region has 16 residues. The chain's CDR3 is CASSLEAWGAGSPLHF. The CDR3 DNA reads as TGTGCCAGCAGCTTAGAGGCTTGGGGGGCTGGTTCACCCCTCCACTTT.

This clonotype was seen only a few times. The chain has TRBV27 and TRBJ2-5; D possibly corresponds to TRBD2 (7 bases). Germline CDR1 and CDR2: MNHEY and SMNVEV (reference sequence). This CDR3 contains 15 residues. V was trimmed by 5 bases and J by 5 bases, leaving 18 bases between them. The CDR3 nucleotides read TGTGCCAGCAGTCGATCACGAGGGGGGGTGGAGACCCAGTACTTC. As protein: CASSRSRGGVETQYF.

There are many counts of this clonotype. The rearrangement joins TRBV20-1 to TRBJ2-5; D not certain. CDR1 is DFQATT and CDR2 is SNEGSKA in the germline V gene (reference sequence). This CDR3 has 11 amino acids. V shed 2 bases and J shed 0 bases, with 1 base lying between them. The CDR3 spells CSARNQETQYF. CDR3 nucleotides: TGCAGTGCTAGAAACCAAGAGACCCAGTACTTC.

This clonotype occurred many times. The J gene is TRBJ1-4, the V gene TRBV20-1; TRBD1 agrees at 7 bases. The germline CDR1 and CDR2 sequences are DFQATT and SNEGSKA (reference sequence). V lost 8 bases and J lost 5; bases outside the gene matches: 5. The CDR3 has 12 residues. The CDR3 bases are TGCAGTCCCCGACAGGGAAATGAAAAACTGTTTTTT. As protein: CSPRQGNEKLFF.

This clonotype came up many times. This sequence joins TRBV7-2 and TRBJ1-5; TRBD1 matches 9 bases. The CDR3 extends over 15 amino acids. V lost 5 bases to trimming and J lost 3 bases; unmatched junction nucleotides: 5. Germline V gene data show CDR1 as SGHTA and CDR2 as FQGNSA. The CDR3 protein is CASSPGTGPNQPQHF. CDR3 in DNA: TGTGCCAGCAGCCCCGGGACAGGGCCCAATCAGCCCCAGCATTTT.

This clonotype was observed many times. J is TRBJ2-1 and V is TRBV20-1, with 7 bases identical to TRBD2. Trimming took 6 bases from V and 0 from J; bases not matched to a gene: 8. This CDR3 comprises 15 residues. Germline lookup yields CDR1 DFQATT and CDR2 SNEGSKA (reference sequence). The chain's CDR3 is CSAESLAGSYNEQFF. The CDR3 coding sequence is TGCAGTGCCGAATCTTTAGCGGGCTCCTACAATGAGCAGTTCTTC.

Of note for this clonotype: With a much larger clone just one base away, this may be a read error. The conserved final phenylalanine or tryptophan is absent from the CDR3, which likely points to a read error. The V and J genes are TRBV6-2 or TRBV6-3 and TRBJ1-1; 7 bases align to TRBD1. The CDR3 is made up of 13 amino acids. Germline lookup yields CDR1 MNHEY and CDR2 SVGEGT. The V and J ends lost 6 bases and 1 base, in that order; junction bases with no gene match: 2. The CDR3 reads CASSDRENTEAFS. CDR3 nucleotide sequence: TGTGCCAGCAGCGACAGGGAGAACACTGAAGCTTTCTCT.

This clonotype came up many times. This chain connects TRBV20-1 to TRBJ2-7, with 11 bases that match TRBD2. The ends lost 5 bases at V and 3 bases at J; junction bases unmatched: 6. Germline loops: CDR1 DFQATT, CDR2 SNEGSKA (reference sequence). This CDR3 contains 14 residues. DNA for the CDR3: TGCAGTGCTCCCGGACTAGCGGGTCTCTACGAGCAGTACTTC. Amino acids: CSAPGLAGLYEQYF.

This clonotype was found many times. The chain joins TRBV19 to TRBJ2-3; a weak D match, TRBD2 (5 bases). V gave up 1 base and J gave up 2 bases, with 10 bases separating them. This CDR3 has 15 residues. Germline V gene sequence: CDR1 LNHDA, CDR2 SQIVND (reference sequence). The CDR3 DNA follows: TGTGCCAGTAGTATAGGCCACGGGAACACAGATACGCAGTATTTT. Translation: CASSIGHGNTDTQYF.

This clonotype occurred many times. As DNA, the CDR3 is TGTGCCAGCACCACGGGACAGGGATGGTACGAGCAGTACTTC. It is translated as CASTTGQGWYEQYF. The chain combines TRBV5-6 with TRBJ2-7; 9 nucleotides align to TRBD1. The V segment lost 6 bases and the J segment 4 bases; nucleotides outside the gene matches: 8. Germline lookup yields CDR1 SGHDT and CDR2 YYEEEE. The CDR3 is 14 residues long.

This clonotype was seen many times. The chain joins TRBV12-3 or TRBV12-4 to TRBJ2-1; weak D call: TRBD1 (5 bases). The CDR3 covers 14 residues. The V gene lost 5 bases and the J gene lost 4 bases, with 12 bases spanning the gap. CDR3 amino acids: CASSGYRPYNEQFF. The CDR3, as DNA: TGTGCCAGCAGTGGTTACAGGCCTTACAATGAGCAGTTCTTC.

A few counts support this clonotype. This chain uses TRBV4-3 with TRBJ2-7, with 7 bases that match TRBD1. J lost 3 bases, V lost 0 bases, and 5 bases had no gene match. The CDR3 is 15 amino acids. Germline V gene sequence: CDR1 LGHNA, CDR2 YSLEER. CDR3 sequence: CASSQEGGVGYEQYF. In DNA, the CDR3 is TGCGCCAGCAGCCAAGAAGGGGGCGTCGGCTACGAGCAGTACTTC.

Many counts were recorded for this clonotype. The chain carries TRBV28 and TRBJ2-7, with a possible D match to TRBD2 (5 bases). Germline V lookup: CDR1 MDHEN, CDR2 SYDVKM. This CDR3 has 17 amino acids. V was pared by 5 bases and J by 0 bases, with 20 bases between. CDR3 residues: CASSPFGGLTSSYEQYF. DNA for the CDR3: TGTGCCAGCAGTCCGTTTGGCGGACTTACGAGCTCCTACGAGCAGTACTTC.

This clonotype was seen at least ten times. CDR3 loop: CSARDPDSYEQYF. In DNA, the CDR3 is TGCAGTGCTAGAGATCCGGACAGCTACGAGCAGTACTTC. The chain has TRBV20-1 and TRBJ2-7; tentative D call: TRBD1 (6 bases). Trimming pared 0 bases from V and 3 bases from J, leaving 9 bases between. The germline V gene encodes CDR1 DFQATT and CDR2 SNEGSKA (reference sequence). The CDR3 sequence is 13 residues long.

This clonotype was seen more than once but under ten times. This chain joins TRBV7-2 and TRBJ2-1; 10 positions agree with TRBD1. The CDR3 is made up of 16 amino acids. The ends lost 2 bases at V and 6 bases at J; junction bases unmatched: 7. Germline V gene lookup returns CDR1 SGHTA and CDR2 FQGNSA. DNA for the CDR3: TGTGCCAGCAGCTTAAAGGGACAGGGGTGGGTCAATGAGCAGTTCTTC. It encodes CASSLKGQGWVNEQFF.

In its sample, this clonotype was seen many times. The chain couples TRBV7-8 to TRBJ2-1; unclear D gene. Trimming pared 5 bases from V and 2 bases from J, leaving 16 bases between. Germline CDR1 and CDR2: SGHVS and FQNEAQ. This CDR3 is 16 amino acids long. DNA for the CDR3: TGTGCCAGCAGCCCTCGTAGATCAATTCCCTACAATGAGCAGTTCTTC. Translated, it gives CASSPRRSIPYNEQFF.

This clonotype was found many times. The chain combines TRBV6-2 or TRBV6-3 with TRBJ2-1; D is unresolved. This CDR3 spans 14 amino acids. CDR1 is MNHEY, CDR2 SVGEGT, per germline. The CDR3 bases are TGTTCAATGCTCCGGACCGCCCCATCCAATGAGCAGTTCTTC. Protein: CSMLRTAPSNEQFF.

In this sample, this clonotype turned up many times. V is TRBV4-3 and J is TRBJ1-1; the D gene is possibly TRBD1 (5 bases). Trimming stripped 4 bases from V and 5 bases from J, with 11 bases between. Looked up from germline, CDR1 is LGHNA and CDR2 is YSLEER. The CDR3 is made up of 13 amino acids. CDR3 sequence reads: CASSRSGGTEAFF. For the CDR3, the DNA is TGCGCCAGCAGCCGGTCGGGGGGGACTGAAGCTTTCTTT.

The sample holds many counts of this clonotype. The rearrangement joins TRBV20-1 to TRBJ2-7; 7 nucleotides agree with TRBD2. Germline V lookup: CDR1 DFQATT, CDR2 SNEGSKA (reference sequence). This CDR3 region has 16 residues. Losses at the gene ends were 5 bases for V and 0 bases for J; bases not matched to a gene: 13. The CDR3 is CSAPHIAGEPSYEQYF. The DNA of the CDR3 is TGCAGTGCTCCGCATATCGCGGGGGAACCCTCCTACGAGCAGTACTTC.

In its sample, this clonotype was seen many times. This chain connects TRBV5-1 to TRBJ1-1; D unresolved. CDR3 length: 13 residues. V lost 4 bases and J lost 3, with 10 bases in between. Germline V CDR1 and CDR2: SGHRS, YFSETQ. CDR3 in DNA: TGCGCCAGCAGCCATGGGATGGACACTGAAGCTTTCTTT. Encoded protein: CASSHGMDTEAFF.

On this clonotype: Because it lacks the conserved phenylalanine or tryptophan at the end, this CDR3 is likely a read error. The chain recombines TRBV28 with TRBJ2-3; 10 nucleotides line up with TRBD2. Germline V gene lookup returns CDR1 MDHEN and CDR2 SYDVKM. Trimming removed 4 bases from V and 2 bases from J; junction bases left unmatched: 6. The CDR3 length is 16 residues. CDR3 coding DNA: TGTGCCAGCAGTTCCCTAGCGGGGGAGTACACAGATACGCAGTATTTG. Protein: CASSSLAGEYTDTQYL.

This clonotype has more than one count but fewer than ten. This chain links TRBV20-1 with TRBJ2-6; 8 bases line up with TRBD1. The length of the CDR3 is 16 residues. Per the germline V gene, CDR1 is DFQATT and CDR2 is SNEGSKA (reference sequence). Losses at the gene ends were 6 bases for V and 2 bases for J; bases not matched to a gene: 9. CDR3 DNA sequence: TGCAGTGCCAGCGTAGGGGGACAGGCTGGGGCCAACGTCCTGACTTTC. Residues: CSASVGGQAGANVLTF.

This clonotype was seen more than once but under ten times. This sequence joins TRBV4-2 and TRBJ2-7; TRBD2 aligns across 7 bases. V dropped 2 bases and J dropped 6; count of bases not matched to a gene: 22. The germline V gene encodes CDR1 LGHNA and CDR2 YNFKEQ. This CDR3 comprises 19 residues. CDR3 region: CASSQSRSGGRGGLREQYF. The CDR3 DNA follows: TGTGCCAGCAGCCAATCTCGGTCGGGCGGGAGAGGTGGATTACGCGAGCAGTACTTC.

This clonotype was counted a few times. The V and J genes are TRBV6-2 or TRBV6-3 and TRBJ2-7, with 12 positions matching TRBD2. From germline, CDR1 is MNHEY and CDR2 SVGEGT. The V gene end was trimmed by 7 bases and the J gene end by 3 bases; junction bases not matched to a gene: 10. The CDR3 length is 16 residues. CDR3 nucleotides: TGTGCCAGCACCCCTCGGACTAGCGGGAAAATCTACGAGCAGTACTTC. Protein: CASTPRTSGKIYEQYF.

This clonotype was observed many times. V is TRBV5-1 and J is TRBJ1-1; perhaps TRBD1 as D (6 bases). Germline V lookup: CDR1 SGHRS, CDR2 YFSETQ. There are 16 residues in the CDR3. Trimming left V 2 bases short and J 0 bases short, with 14 bases between. CDR3 sequence: CASSFRQGNMNTEAFF. DNA for the CDR3: TGCGCCAGCAGCTTTAGGCAGGGGAACATGAACACTGAAGCTTTCTTT.

Many counts were recorded for this clonotype. This CDR3 is CASRPPGQDYGYTF. For the CDR3, the DNA is TGTGCCAGCAGGCCACCGGGACAGGACTATGGCTACACCTTC. The V gene is TRBV28, the J gene TRBJ1-2; 8 bases are a match to TRBD1. From germline, CDR1 is MDHEN and CDR2 SYDVKM. V was pared by 6 bases and J by 3 bases, with 6 bases of the junction left unmatched. The CDR3 is 14 amino acids.